Below are 18 T cell receptor beta chains sequenced from a single sample in a study of cytomegalovirus exposure and HLA in healthy donors. Profiled with immunoSEQ multiplex PCR; TCRdb holds only in-frame clones, not every one. The sample yields tens of thousands of clones, approximately 93% seen once. The sequenced sample was PBMCs. The receptors here all came from a woman younger than 45 in good health and CMV-seronegative.

The sample holds a few counts of this clone. This CDR3 is CAWNTGVGTGYTF. The CDR3 nucleotides read TGTGCCTGGAACACAGGGGTGGGGACGGGCTACACCTTC. The V and J genes are TRBV30 and TRBJ1-2, with 7 bases that match TRBD1. V lost 4 bases, J lost 8 bases, and 10 bases stayed unmatched. In germline, CDR1 is GTSNPN, CDR2 SVGIG (reference sequence). This CDR3 has 13 amino acids.

This CDR3 is CASSLRRNTEAFF. The CDR3 nucleotides are TGTGCCAGCAGCTTAAGGAGGAACACTGAAGCTTTCTTT. V is TRBV11-3 and J is TRBJ1-1; D unclear. Germline lookup yields CDR1 SGHNT and CDR2 YENEEA. With 2 bases removed from V and 1 base from J, the gap between germline ends came to 5 bases. This CDR3 has 13 residues.

This clone is a singleton in its sample. V usage is TRBV6-1 and J usage is TRBJ1-2, with 9 bases matching TRBD1. With 6 bases clipped from V and 5 bases from J, the junction kept 1 base outside the gene matches. This CDR3 is built from 12 residues. The germline gives CDR1 MNHNS, CDR2 SASEGT. The CDR3 is CASRGQGYGYTF. The CDR3, as DNA: TGTGCCAGCAGGGGACAGGGATATGGCTACACCTTC.

J is TRBJ2-5 and V is TRBV5-1; D is unresolved. The CDR3 consists of 12 residues. Looked up from germline, CDR1 is SGHRS and CDR2 is YFSETQ. Deletions cut 5 bases from V and 2 bases from J, with 7 bases between. CDR3 DNA sequence: TGCGCCAGCAGACTCCGGCAAGAGACCCAGTACTTC. It is translated as CASRLRQETQYF.

V is TRBV5-1 and J is TRBJ1-1; 7 bases align to TRBD1. Trimming removed 0 bases from V and 6 bases from J; junction bases left unmatched: 5. The CDR3 is 14 residues long. The germline CDR1 and CDR2 sequences are SGHRS and YFSETQ. Here the CDR3 reads CASSLGDSWAEAFF. CDR3 nucleotides: TGCGCCAGCAGCTTGGGGGACAGCTGGGCTGAAGCTTTCTTT.

The chain is built from TRBV6-5 and TRBJ2-1, with 8 bases fitting TRBD2. This CDR3 has 15 residues. Germline-derived CDR1 and CDR2 are MNHEY and SVGAGI. The junction had 8 bases not matched to a gene; V was cut back by 5 bases and J by 5 bases. CDR3 sequence (DNA): TGTGCCAGCAGTCACGGACTAGCTAGGAACAATGAGCAGTTCTTC. This encodes CASSHGLARNNEQFF.

This rearrangement joins TRBV21-1 to TRBJ1-1; the table's D call, TRBD1, has no DNA check behind it. TRBV21-1 is designated a pseudogene. The CDR3 runs 17 residues. The CDR3 is CASSVGDRENQNTEAFF. As DNA, the CDR3 is TGTGCCAGCAGCGTAGGGGACAGGGAGAATCAGAACACTGAAGCTTTCTTT.

The chain recombines TRBV2 with TRBJ1-1, with D uncertain. The germline V and J ends were trimmed by 4 bases and 5 bases, with 14 bases remaining between them. This CDR3 comprises 14 residues. Germline values: CDR1 SNHLY, CDR2 FYNNEI. The DNA of the CDR3 is TGTGCCAGCAGTGTAAGGAGGGCGGGGACTGAAGCTTTCTTT. Its translation: CASSVRRAGTEAFF.

This clone was seen a single time. This chain uses TRBV19 with TRBJ1-4; TRBD1 matches 10 bases. The length of the CDR3 is 20 residues. V shed 3 bases, J shed 0 bases, and the junction held 13 bases outside the gene matches. Per the germline V gene, CDR1 is LNHDA and CDR2 is SQIVND (reference sequence). The CDR3 DNA reads as TGTGCCAGTAGTATGCCTCCGGGACAGGGGACCCATGCAACTAATGAAAAACTGTTTTTT. This translates into CASSMPPGQGTHATNEKLFF.

CDR3 protein: CASSAGLAGGQNTGELFF. CDR3 bases: TGCGCCAGCAGTGCAGGACTAGCGGGGGGCCAGAACACCGGGGAGCTGTTTTTT. This chain links TRBV10-1 with TRBJ2-2; TRBD2 aligns across 14 bases. CDR1 is WNHNN and CDR2 is SYGVQD in the germline V gene (reference sequence). With V trimmed by 4 bases and J by 1 base, 5 bases remained unmatched. The CDR3 is made up of 18 amino acids.

The V and J genes are TRBV7-3 and TRBJ2-1; TRBD1 aligns across 9 bases. The CDR3 runs to 17 residues. V dropped 0 bases and J dropped 4; count of bases not matched to a gene: 7. Germline V gene data show CDR1 as SGHTA and CDR2 as FQGTGA. The CDR3 sequence: CASSLTGTGGKYNEQFF. CDR3 DNA sequence: TGTGCCAGCAGCTTAACGGGTACAGGGGGCAAGTACAATGAGCAGTTCTTC.

The chain combines TRBV7-2 with TRBJ2-5; 11 nucleotides agree with TRBD2. Germline V gives CDR1 SGHTA, CDR2 FQGNSA. V shed 6 bases and J 2 bases; nucleotides not matched to a gene: 8. The CDR3 consists of 16 residues. The CDR3 sequence is CASRQRLAGPQETQYF. The CDR3 DNA reads TGTGCCAGCAGACAACGACTAGCGGGGCCTCAAGAGACCCAGTACTTC.

This chain connects TRBV28 to TRBJ1-1; D remains ambiguous. Germline CDR1 and CDR2: MDHEN and SYDVKM. The CDR3 has 13 residues. V was cut by 7 bases and J by 1 base, with 10 bases left in between. The CDR3: CASIPPKNTEAFF. Written as DNA, the CDR3 is TGTGCCAGCATCCCCCCCAAGAACACTGAAGCTTTCTTT.

This chain connects TRBV6-1 to TRBJ2-1, with D perhaps matching TRBD1 (5 bases). The length of the CDR3 is 15 residues. Deletions cut 6 bases from V and 0 bases from J, with 12 bases between. Germline values: CDR1 MNHNS, CDR2 SASEGT. The CDR3 DNA reads TGTGCCAGCAGGTTGACAGATAGCTCCTACAATGAGCAGTTCTTC. Amino acid sequence: CASRLTDSSYNEQFF.

The rearrangement uses TRBV6-1 and TRBJ2-7, with 8 bases fitting TRBD2. V dropped 8 bases and J dropped 4; count of bases not matched to a gene: 1. Germline-derived CDR1 and CDR2 are MNHNS and SASEGT. The CDR3 is made up of 11 amino acids. CDR3 amino acids: CASGTSYEQYF. Here the CDR3 DNA reads TGTGCCAGCGGGACTAGTTACGAGCAGTACTTC.

This chain links TRBV5-1 with TRBJ2-7; 9 nucleotides match TRBD1. The CDR3 is made up of 16 amino acids. Unmatched junction bases numbered 7, after V lost 2 bases and J lost 1 base. Germline V gene sequence: CDR1 SGHRS, CDR2 YFSETQ. CDR3 region: CASSLIPGQGSYEQYF. The DNA of the CDR3 is TGCGCCAGCAGCTTAATTCCGGGACAGGGTTCCTACGAGCAGTACTTC.

The rearrangement links TRBV28 to TRBJ1-4; 7 positions agree with TRBD1. CDR3 size: 15 residues. Germline V gene sequence: CDR1 MDHEN, CDR2 SYDVKM. V was clipped by 2 bases and J by 7 bases; unmatched bases: 7. The CDR3 DNA reads as TGTGCCAGCAGTTTAGGAAGCCCAGGGGGTGAAAAACTGTTTTTT. The encoded protein is CASSLGSPGGEKLFF. Full variable domain (outside the CDR3, taken from reference TRBV28 and TRBJ1-4): DVKVTQSSRYLVKRTGEKVFLECVQDMDHENMFWYRQDPGLGLRLIYFSYDVKMKEKGDIPEGYSVSREKKERFSLILESASTNQTSMYLCASSLGSPGGEKLFFGSGTQLSVL.

This chain joins TRBV7-2 and TRBJ1-6, with 10 bases lining up with TRBD1. The CDR3 spans 22 residues. Germline V gene lookup returns CDR1 SGHTA and CDR2 FQGNSA. V was clipped by 0 bases and J by 6 bases; unmatched bases: 20. In DNA, the CDR3 is TGTGCCAGCAGCTTAGCCGGGGATAGGGGACAGGGGCCCTGGGGACCTAATTCACCCCTCCACTTT. This gives the protein CASSLAGDRGQGPWGPNSPLHF.